Detailed here is one TCR beta chain. The table came from immunoSEQ multiplex PCR; TCRdb's copy has only in-frame clones and leaves some out. The table records fewer than 85,000 clones, about 93% of them present only once. This sample was included in a study of T cell changes during pregnancy in multiple sclerosis. The V end lost 8 bases, the J end lost 1 base, and 18 bases lay between the germline ends. Germline CDR1 MDHEN, CDR2 SYDVKM. This CDR3 comprises 16 residues. The material sequenced was peripheral blood, taken in the first trimester of pregnancy. This clonotype was obtained from a female donor in good health, enrolled as a control in a pregnancy study. The chain links TRBV28 to TRBJ2-1; TRBD2 might be the D (7 bases). CDR3: CASRLGGAPSYNEQFF. Here the CDR3 DNA reads TGTGCCAGCCGTCTAGGGGGGGCCCCTTCCTACAATGAGCAGTTCTTC.